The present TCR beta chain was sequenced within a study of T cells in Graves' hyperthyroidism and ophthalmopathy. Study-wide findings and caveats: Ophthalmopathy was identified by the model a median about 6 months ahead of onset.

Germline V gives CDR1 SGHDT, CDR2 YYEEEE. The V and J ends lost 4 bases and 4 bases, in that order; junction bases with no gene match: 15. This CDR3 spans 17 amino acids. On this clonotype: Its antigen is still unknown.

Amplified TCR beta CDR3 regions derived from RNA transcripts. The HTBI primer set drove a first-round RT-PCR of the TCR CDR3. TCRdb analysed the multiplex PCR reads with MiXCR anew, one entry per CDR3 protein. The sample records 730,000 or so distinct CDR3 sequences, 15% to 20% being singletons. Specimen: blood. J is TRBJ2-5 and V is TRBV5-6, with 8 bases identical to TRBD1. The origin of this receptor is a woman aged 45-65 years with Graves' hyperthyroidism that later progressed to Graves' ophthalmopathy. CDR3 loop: CASSPRPYRGRGETQYF. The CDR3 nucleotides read TGTGCCAGCAGCCCCCGGCCCTACAGGGGGAGAGGAGAGACCCAGTACTTC.